This record concerns one TCR beta chain sequence. Germline V lookup: CDR1 MDHEN, CDR2 SYDVKM. The junction had 15 bases not matched to a gene; V was cut back by 10 bases and J by 6 bases. The CDR3 loop spans 14 amino acids. The sample comes from a study of T cell changes during pregnancy in multiple sclerosis. Assay used: immunoSEQ multiplex PCR; TCRdb lists only in-frame clones, some missing. The sample has tens of thousands of clones, roughly 92% seen once. Specimen: peripheral blood, collected after pregnancy. The chain has TRBV28 and TRBJ2-7, with 7 bases aligning to TRBD2. This receptor was obtained from a female donor in good health, enrolled as a control in a pregnancy study. CDR3 region: CATLRREIPPEQYF. CDR3 DNA sequence: TGTGCCACCCTGAGGCGGGAGATCCCGCCCGAGCAGTACTTC.